This T cell receptor (beta chain) is drawn from a study of long-term antiretroviral therapy in people with HIV. Study summary: The earliest samples came about a decade before the 2015 immediate-ART recommendation.

Version v3.0 of the immunoSEQ assay was performed at survey level. Clones were read by immunoSEQ multiplex PCR, and TCRdb kept only the in-frame ones, dropping some. The sample lists fewer than 35,000 clones; more than 95% were seen once. There are 14 residues in the CDR3. Trimming at V came to 6 bases and at J to 1 base, leaving 3 bases not matched to a gene. The germline gives CDR1 SGHAT, CDR2 FQNNGV. Every donor contributed at least one pre-ART and at least two post-ART PBMC samples. General observations from the study: Before ART, certain clones expanded, and these dominated the repertoire at all time points. CDR3 length ranges were narrower in HIV repertoires than in controls.

As regards this clone: Its antigen is undetermined.

The material sequenced was unsorted PBMCs, taken 6.9 years after starting antiretroviral therapy. The sequence derives from a man younger than 40 with HIV. This chain joins TRBV11-2 and TRBJ2-7; 10 positions match TRBD1. The chain's CDR3 is CASRDRGLSYEQYF. The CDR3 DNA sequence: TGTGCCAGCAGAGACAGGGGGCTGTCCTACGAGCAGTACTTC.